Each of the 17 T cell receptor beta chains below was sequenced from the same sample in a study of CD4+ T cells in melanoma. Using immunoSEQ multiplex PCR, the repertoire was profiled, and TCRdb retains in-frame clones only, with some absent. The top ten clones hold just under 9.5% of a sample with roughly 10,000 clones, about 72% of them seen once. Sample: cells from a culture (not recorded whether cultured in vitro). These receptors originate from a human donor with melanoma.

V and J are TRBV18 and TRBJ2-1, with 9 bases identical to TRBD1. CDR1 and CDR2 from the germline V gene are KGHSH and LQKENI. The CDR3 is made up of 15 amino acids. V lost 4 bases, J lost 4 bases, and 5 bases stayed unmatched. Here the CDR3 DNA reads TGTGCCAGCTCACAAAGGACAGGGGATTACAATGAGCAGTTCTTC. It yields the protein CASSQRTGDYNEQFF.

V is TRBV4-2 and J is TRBJ1-1; D gene unclear. The CDR3 runs to 15 residues. Germline V gene lookup returns CDR1 LGHNA and CDR2 YNFKEQ. The V and J ends lost 5 bases and 6 bases respectively, with 19 bases between them. The DNA for the CDR3 is TGTGCCAGCAGCTTGGGGTCGAGGGTAGAGGCTGAAGCTTTCTTT. Amino acid sequence: CASSLGSRVEAEAFF.

The V gene is TRBV19, the J gene TRBJ2-1; no firm D call. The CDR3 has 17 amino acids. Germline assignment: CDR1 LNHDA and CDR2 SQIVND (reference sequence). V dropped 7 bases and J dropped 2 bases, with 21 bases sitting between them. The CDR3 region has the DNA TGTGCCAGTACGTTCTCGACGGCTCACCGTGCCTACAATGAGCAGTTCTTC. It encodes CASTFSTAHRAYNEQFF.

The chain joins TRBV5-4 to TRBJ2-3, with 10 bases that match TRBD2. CDR3 length: 15 residues. After removal of 5 bases from V and 6 bases from J, the junction contained 9 bases not matched to a gene. Germline CDR1 and CDR2: SGHNT and YYREEE (reference sequence). CDR3 DNA sequence: TGTGCCAGCAGTTTGACTAGCGGGTTAGCGGATACGCAGTATTTT. Amino acid sequence: CASSLTSGLADTQYF.

V usage is TRBV6-1 and J usage is TRBJ2-1; D is unclear. V gave up 3 bases and J gave up 0 bases, with 9 bases separating them. The CDR3 runs to 15 residues. From germline, CDR1 is MNHNS and CDR2 SASEGT. The CDR3 protein is CASSELLGSYNEQFF. The CDR3 DNA follows: TGTGCCAGCAGTGAGCTGCTGGGCTCCTACAATGAGCAGTTCTTC.

The V call is TRBV29-1, the J call TRBJ1-1, with D hard to call. V lost 2 bases and J lost 0, with 7 bases in between. Germline-derived CDR1 and CDR2 are SQVTM and ANQGSEA. The length of the CDR3 is 13 residues. The CDR3 DNA is TGCAGCGTTGAAAGGACCCTGAACACTGAAGCTTTCTTT. Its protein product is CSVERTLNTEAFF.

This clone was seen just once. The chain uses TRBV7-8 and TRBJ2-7, with D tentatively TRBD2 (5 bases). Germline lookup yields CDR1 SGHVS and CDR2 FQNEAQ. The V and J ends lost 3 bases and 5 bases respectively, with 14 bases between them. This CDR3 comprises 14 residues. DNA of the CDR3: TGTGCCAGCAGCTTTTATGGGCGGCGGGACGAGCAGTACTTC. Translated: CASSFYGRRDEQYF.

This clone was recorded a few times. J is TRBJ1-1 and V is TRBV4-1, with D perhaps TRBD1 (5 bases). V shed 1 base and J shed 4 bases, with 7 bases lying between them. Germline loops: CDR1 MGHRA, CDR2 YSYEKL. CDR3 size: 13 residues. CDR3 residues: CASSQVGATEAFF. DNA of the CDR3: TGCGCCAGCAGCCAAGTCGGGGCCACTGAAGCTTTCTTT.

This clone is deemed medium-sized. V is TRBV27 and J is TRBJ1-4; D is possibly TRBD1 (5 bases). CDR3 length: 14 amino acids. The V end lost 4 bases, the J end lost 3 bases, and 9 bases lay between the germline ends. Germline lookup yields CDR1 MNHEY and CDR2 SMNVEV (reference sequence). DNA for the CDR3: TGTGCCAGCAGTTGGAGGGGATCTAATGAAAAACTGTTTTTT. As protein: CASSWRGSNEKLFF. Complete variable domain (other parts from reference TRBV27 and TRBJ1-4): EAQVTQNPRYLITVTGKKLTVTCSQNMNHEYMSWYRQDPGLGLRQIYYSMNVEVTDKGDVPEGYKVSRKEKRNFPLILESPSPNQTSLYFCASSWRGSNEKLFFGSGTQLSVL.

V usage is TRBV6-1 and J usage is TRBJ1-1; a weak D match, TRBD1 (6 bases). Germline lookup yields CDR1 MNHNS and CDR2 SASEGT. The CDR3 sequence is 15 residues long. Trimming shortened V by 10 bases and J by 8 bases, and 26 bases separated the two germline ends. CDR3: CAIWDMAKAKREAFF. The CDR3, as DNA: TGTGCCATTTGGGACATGGCGAAGGCCAAACGGGAAGCTTTCTTT.

Remarks on this clone: One end of the junction does not line up with germline, which may come from a read error. This chain uses TRBV9 with TRBJ1-2, with D tentatively TRBD1 (6 bases). Per germline, CDR1 SGDLS and CDR2 YYNGEE. The CDR3 is made up of 11 amino acids. The CDR3 DNA reads as TGTGCCAGCAGCCTCCACAGGGAACTTGAATTC. Its protein is CASSLHRELEF.

This clone was detected only a few times. This chain uses TRBV7-2 with TRBJ1-5; no firm D call. The germline CDR1 and CDR2 sequences are SGHTA and FQGNSA. The CDR3 is 12 amino acids. V was cut by 5 bases and J by 5 bases, with 7 bases left in between. In nucleotides, the CDR3 is TGTGCCAGCAGCCCAGTAGATCAGCCCCAGCATTTT. Its translation is CASSPVDQPQHF.

V usage is TRBV19 and J usage is TRBJ1-2, with D maybe TRBD1 (6 bases). CDR3 length: 13 residues. Germline-derived CDR1 and CDR2 are LNHDA and SQIVND (reference sequence). Trimming removed 5 bases from V and 5 bases from J, with 12 bases in between. CDR3 residues: CASSPGQPYGYTF. In DNA, the CDR3 is TGTGCCAGTAGTCCTGGACAGCCATATGGCTACACCTTC.

The chain couples TRBV5-1 to TRBJ2-3; the D gene is possibly TRBD2 (6 bases). The CDR3 covers 16 residues. From germline, CDR1 is SGHRS and CDR2 YFSETQ. V was trimmed by 0 bases and J by 7 bases, leaving 18 bases between them. This CDR3 is CASSLAGLAMGNTQYF. The CDR3 DNA is TGCGCCAGCAGCTTGGCAGGGCTAGCGATGGGGAATACGCAGTATTTT.

V is TRBV11-2 and J is TRBJ1-1; D is unresolved. This CDR3 is built from 14 residues. Trimming removed 6 bases from V and 4 bases from J, with 15 bases in between. Germline lookup yields CDR1 SGHAT and CDR2 FQNNGV. CDR3 residues: CASRIGGRGTEAFF. DNA of the CDR3: TGTGCCAGCAGAATAGGAGGGCGGGGCACTGAAGCTTTCTTT.

The V gene is TRBV27, the J gene TRBJ2-2, with 9 bases lining up with TRBD2. Unmatched junction bases numbered 8, after V lost 5 bases and J lost 4 bases. CDR1 and CDR2 (germline): MNHEY, SMNVEV (reference sequence). The CDR3 has 16 residues. CDR3 amino acids: CASSTTGLATTGELFF. CDR3 nucleotides: TGTGCCAGCAGTACAACGGGACTAGCCACCACCGGGGAGCTGTTTTTT.

This clone is medium-sized within its sample. The V and J genes are TRBV7-2 and TRBJ1-4, with unresolved D. V was clipped by 1 base and J by 4 bases, with 10 bases between them. Per germline, CDR1 SGHTA and CDR2 FQGNSA. The CDR3 length is 15 residues. DNA for the CDR3: TGTGCCAGCAGCTTAGTAGCCAGGAGTAATGAAAAACTGTTTTTT. This sequence encodes CASSLVARSNEKLFF.